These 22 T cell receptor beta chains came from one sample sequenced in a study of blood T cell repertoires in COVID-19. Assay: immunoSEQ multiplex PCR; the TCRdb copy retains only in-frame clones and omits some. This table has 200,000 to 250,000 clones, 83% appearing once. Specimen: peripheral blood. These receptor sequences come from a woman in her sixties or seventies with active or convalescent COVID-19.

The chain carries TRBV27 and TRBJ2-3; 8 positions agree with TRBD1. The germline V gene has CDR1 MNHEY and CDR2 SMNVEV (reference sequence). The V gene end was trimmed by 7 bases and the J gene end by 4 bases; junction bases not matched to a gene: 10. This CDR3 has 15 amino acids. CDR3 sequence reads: CASIRQGRSPDTQYF. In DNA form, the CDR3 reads TGTGCCAGCATCCGACAGGGGAGATCTCCAGATACGCAGTATTTT.

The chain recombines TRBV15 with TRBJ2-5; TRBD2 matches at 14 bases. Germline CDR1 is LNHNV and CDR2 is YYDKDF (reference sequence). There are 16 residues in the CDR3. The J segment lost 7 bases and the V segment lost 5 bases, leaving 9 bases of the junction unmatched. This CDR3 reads CATSWGLAGDSGTQYF. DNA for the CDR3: TGTGCCACCAGCTGGGGACTAGCGGGGGATTCGGGGACCCAGTACTTC.

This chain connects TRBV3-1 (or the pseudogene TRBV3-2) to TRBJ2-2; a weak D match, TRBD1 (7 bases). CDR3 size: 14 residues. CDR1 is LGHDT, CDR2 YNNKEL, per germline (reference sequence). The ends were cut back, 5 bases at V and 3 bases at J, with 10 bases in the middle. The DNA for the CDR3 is TGTGCCAGCAGCTCAGGGGGGCACACCGGGGAGCTGTTTTTT. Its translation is CASSSGGHTGELFF.

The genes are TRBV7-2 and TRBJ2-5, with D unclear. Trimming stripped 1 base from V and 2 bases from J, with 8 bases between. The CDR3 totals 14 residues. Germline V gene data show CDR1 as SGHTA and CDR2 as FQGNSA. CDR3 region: CASSLGWAQETQYF. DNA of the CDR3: TGTGCCAGCAGCTTAGGGTGGGCACAAGAGACCCAGTACTTC.

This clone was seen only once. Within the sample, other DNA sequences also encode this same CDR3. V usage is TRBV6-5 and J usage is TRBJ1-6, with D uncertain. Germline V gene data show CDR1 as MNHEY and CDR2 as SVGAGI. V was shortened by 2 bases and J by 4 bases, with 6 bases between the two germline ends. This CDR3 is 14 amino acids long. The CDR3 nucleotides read TGTGCCAGCAGTTACGCGGGGTATAATTCACCCCTCCACTTT. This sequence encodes CASSYAGYNSPLHF.

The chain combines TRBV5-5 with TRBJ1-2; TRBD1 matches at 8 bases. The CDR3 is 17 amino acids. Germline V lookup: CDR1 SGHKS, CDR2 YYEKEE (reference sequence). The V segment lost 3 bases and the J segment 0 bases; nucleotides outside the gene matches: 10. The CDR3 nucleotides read TGTGCCAGCAGCTCTCCGGCCGGGACAGGCCCTAACTATGGCTACACCTTC. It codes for CASSSPAGTGPNYGYTF.

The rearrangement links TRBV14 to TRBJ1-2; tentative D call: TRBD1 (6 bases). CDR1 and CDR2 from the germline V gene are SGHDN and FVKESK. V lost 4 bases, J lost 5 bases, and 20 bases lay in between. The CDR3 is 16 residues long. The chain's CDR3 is CASSRKGQSLIYGYTF. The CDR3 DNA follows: TGTGCCAGCAGCCGGAAAGGACAGTCCTTGATATATGGCTACACCTTC.

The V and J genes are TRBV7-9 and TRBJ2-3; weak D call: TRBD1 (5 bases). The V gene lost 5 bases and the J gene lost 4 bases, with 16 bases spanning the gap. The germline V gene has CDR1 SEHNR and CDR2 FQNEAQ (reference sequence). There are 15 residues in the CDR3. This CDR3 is CASSHIQVGSDTQYF. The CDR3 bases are TGTGCCAGCAGCCATATACAGGTTGGGTCAGATACGCAGTATTTT.

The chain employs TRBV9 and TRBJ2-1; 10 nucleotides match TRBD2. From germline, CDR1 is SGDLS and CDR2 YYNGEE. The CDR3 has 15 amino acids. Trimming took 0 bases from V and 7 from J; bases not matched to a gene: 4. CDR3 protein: CASSVASGGDNEQFF. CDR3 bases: TGTGCCAGCAGCGTAGCGAGCGGGGGGGATAATGAGCAGTTCTTC.

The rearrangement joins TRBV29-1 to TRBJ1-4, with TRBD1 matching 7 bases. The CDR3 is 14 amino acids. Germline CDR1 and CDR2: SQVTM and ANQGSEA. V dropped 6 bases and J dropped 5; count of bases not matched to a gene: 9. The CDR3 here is CSVGGGTVNEKLFF. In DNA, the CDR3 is TGCAGCGTAGGAGGGGGGACAGTGAATGAAAAACTGTTTTTT. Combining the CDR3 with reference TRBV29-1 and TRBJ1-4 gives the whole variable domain SAVISQKPSRDICQRGTSLTIQCQVDSQVTMMFWYRQQPGQSLTLIATANQGSEATYESGFVIDKFPISRPNLTFSTLTVSNMSPEDSSIYLCSVGGGTVNEKLFFGSGTQLSVL.

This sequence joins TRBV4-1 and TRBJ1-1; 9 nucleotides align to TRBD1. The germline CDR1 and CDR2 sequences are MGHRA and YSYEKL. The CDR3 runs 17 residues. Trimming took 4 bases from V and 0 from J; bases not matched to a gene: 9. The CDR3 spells CASSLRDRANMNTEAFF. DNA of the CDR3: TGCGCCAGCAGCCTCCGGGACAGGGCTAACATGAACACTGAAGCTTTCTTT.

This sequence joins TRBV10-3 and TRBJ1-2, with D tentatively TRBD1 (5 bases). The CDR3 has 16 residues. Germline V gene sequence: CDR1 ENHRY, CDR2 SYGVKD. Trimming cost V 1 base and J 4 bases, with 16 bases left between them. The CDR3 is CAISEYQVTQGYGYTF. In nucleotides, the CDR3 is TGTGCCATCAGTGAGTACCAGGTCACGCAGGGCTATGGCTACACCTTC.

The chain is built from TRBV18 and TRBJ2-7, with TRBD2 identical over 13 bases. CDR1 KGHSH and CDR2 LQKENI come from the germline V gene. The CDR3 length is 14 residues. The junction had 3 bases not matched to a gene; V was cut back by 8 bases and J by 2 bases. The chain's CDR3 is CASRLAGGTYEQYF. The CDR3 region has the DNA TGTGCCAGCAGACTAGCGGGGGGAACCTACGAGCAGTACTTC.

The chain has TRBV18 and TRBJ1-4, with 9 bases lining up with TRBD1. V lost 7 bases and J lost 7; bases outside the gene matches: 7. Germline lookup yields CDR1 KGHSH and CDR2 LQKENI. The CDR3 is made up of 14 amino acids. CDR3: CASCPGQGGEKLFF. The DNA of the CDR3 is TGTGCCAGCTGTCCGGGACAGGGTGGTGAAAAACTGTTTTTT.

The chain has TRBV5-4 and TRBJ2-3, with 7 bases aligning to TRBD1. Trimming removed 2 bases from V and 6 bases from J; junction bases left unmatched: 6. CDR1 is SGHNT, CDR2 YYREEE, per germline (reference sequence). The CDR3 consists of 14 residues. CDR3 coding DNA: TGTGCCAGCAGCTTCAACAGGGGAGCGGATACGCAGTATTTT. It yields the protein CASSFNRGADTQYF.

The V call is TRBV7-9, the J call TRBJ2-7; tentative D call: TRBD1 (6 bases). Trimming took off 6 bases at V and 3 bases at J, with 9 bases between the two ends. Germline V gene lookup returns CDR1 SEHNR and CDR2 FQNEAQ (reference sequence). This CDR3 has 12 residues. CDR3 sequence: CASRPDSYEQYF. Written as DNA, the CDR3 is TGTGCCAGCAGACCGGACAGCTACGAGCAGTACTTC.

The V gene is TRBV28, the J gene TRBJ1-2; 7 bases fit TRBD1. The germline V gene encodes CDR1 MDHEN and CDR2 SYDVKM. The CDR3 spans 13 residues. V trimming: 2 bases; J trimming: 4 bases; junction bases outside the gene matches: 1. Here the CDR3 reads CASSLGTAYGYTF. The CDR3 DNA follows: TGTGCCAGCAGTTTAGGGACAGCCTATGGCTACACCTTC.

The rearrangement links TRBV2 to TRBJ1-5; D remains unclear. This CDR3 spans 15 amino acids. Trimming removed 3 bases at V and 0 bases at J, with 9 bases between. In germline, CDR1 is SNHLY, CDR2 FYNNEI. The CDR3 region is CASSERGYSNQPQHF. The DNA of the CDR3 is TGTGCCAGCAGTGAGCGCGGATATAGCAATCAGCCCCAGCATTTT.

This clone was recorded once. The CDR3 region is CASSLTEGPGTNEKLFF. As DNA, the CDR3 is TGTGCCAGCAGCTTAACGGAGGGTCCGGGAACTAATGAAAAACTGTTTTTT. The chain couples TRBV7-8 to TRBJ1-4; D not resolved. CDR3 length: 17 amino acids. V lost 2 bases, J lost 1 base, and 14 bases lay in between. CDR1 and CDR2 (germline): SGHVS, FQNEAQ. The full variable domain, its missing parts supplied by reference TRBV7-8 and TRBJ1-4, is GAGVSQSPRYKVAKRGQDVALRCDPISGHVSLFWYQQALGQGPEFLTYFQNEAQLDKSGLPSDRFFAERPEGSVSTLKIQRTQQEDSAVYLCASSLTEGPGTNEKLFFGSGTQLSVL.

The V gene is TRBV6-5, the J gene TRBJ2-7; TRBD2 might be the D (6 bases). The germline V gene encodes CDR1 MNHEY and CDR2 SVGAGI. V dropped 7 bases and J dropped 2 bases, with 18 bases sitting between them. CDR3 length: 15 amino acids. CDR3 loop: CASKVVGGGTYEQYF. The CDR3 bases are TGTGCCAGCAAGGTTGTGGGGGGAGGTACCTACGAGCAGTACTTC.

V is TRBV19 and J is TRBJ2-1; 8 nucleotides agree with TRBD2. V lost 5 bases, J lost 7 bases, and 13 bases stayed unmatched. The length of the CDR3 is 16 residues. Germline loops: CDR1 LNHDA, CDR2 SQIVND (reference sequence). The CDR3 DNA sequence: TGTGCCAGTAGTCCTTTTGCGGGGGGCCTTAGAAATGAGCAGTTCTTC. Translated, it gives CASSPFAGGLRNEQFF.

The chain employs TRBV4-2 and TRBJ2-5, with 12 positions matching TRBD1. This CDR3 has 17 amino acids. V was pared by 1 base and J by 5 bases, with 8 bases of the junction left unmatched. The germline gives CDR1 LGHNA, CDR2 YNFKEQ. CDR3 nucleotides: TGTGCCAGCAGCCAAGGGGCCGGGACAGGGGGCAGCGAGACCCAGTACTTC. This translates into CASSQGAGTGGSETQYF.